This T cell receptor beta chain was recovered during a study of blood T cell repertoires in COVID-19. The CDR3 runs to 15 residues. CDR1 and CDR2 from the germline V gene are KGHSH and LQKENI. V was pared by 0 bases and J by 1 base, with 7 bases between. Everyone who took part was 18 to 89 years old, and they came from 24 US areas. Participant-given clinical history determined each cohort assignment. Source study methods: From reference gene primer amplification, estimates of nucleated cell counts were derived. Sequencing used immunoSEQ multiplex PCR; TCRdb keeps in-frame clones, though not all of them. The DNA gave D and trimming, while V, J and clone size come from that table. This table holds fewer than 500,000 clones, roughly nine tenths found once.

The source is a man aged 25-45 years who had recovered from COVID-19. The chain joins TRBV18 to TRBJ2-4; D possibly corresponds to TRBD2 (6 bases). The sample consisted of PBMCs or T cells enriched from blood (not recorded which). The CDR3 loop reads CASSPPGGAKNIQYF. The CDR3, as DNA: TGTGCCAGCTCACCACCTGGGGGGGCCAAAAACATTCAGTACTTC.